Shown below are 3 T cell receptor beta chains from a single sample sequenced in a study of T cell changes during pregnancy in multiple sclerosis. The repertoire was sequenced with immunoSEQ multiplex PCR; TCRdb's copy has only in-frame clones and lacks some. The sample holds roughly 79,000 clones, around nine tenths seen once. The sequencing here drew on CD4+ T cells from peripheral blood mononuclear cells, taken before pregnancy. The source of these receptors is a female donor with multiple sclerosis, enrolled in a pregnancy study.

The chain carries TRBV7-2 and TRBJ2-5; D perhaps matches TRBD2 (6 bases). The V end was cut by 0 bases, the J end by 4 bases, with 21 bases between. Germline loops: CDR1 SGHTA, CDR2 FQGNSA. There are 18 residues in the CDR3. CDR3 amino acids: CASSLAASYRKGGETQYF. CDR3 coding DNA: TGTGCCAGCAGCTTAGCCGCGTCGTACAGGAAGGGAGGAGAGACCCAGTACTTC.

V and J are TRBV7-9 and TRBJ2-7; no firm D call. This CDR3 contains 11 residues. V dropped 5 bases and J dropped 3 bases, with 5 bases sitting between them. In germline, CDR1 is SEHNR, CDR2 FQNEAQ (reference sequence). The CDR3, as DNA: TGTGCCAGCAGCCCAAACTACGAGCAGTACTTC. Its translation is CASSPNYEQYF.

The V call is TRBV19, the J call TRBJ1-5, with 7 bases fitting TRBD1. Germline loops: CDR1 LNHDA, CDR2 SQIVND (reference sequence). The CDR3 contains 13 residues. The V segment lost 3 bases and the J segment 4 bases; nucleotides outside the gene matches: 0. CDR3 bases: TGTGCCAGTAGTATGACAGGGAATCAGCCCCAGCATTTT. Amino acid sequence: CASSMTGNQPQHF. The entire variable domain, with the rest obtained from reference TRBV19 and TRBJ1-5, is as follows: DGGITQSPKYLFRKEGQNVTLSCEQNLNHDAMYWYRQDPGQGLRLIYYSQIVNDFQKGDIAEGYSVSREKKESFPLTVTSAQKNPTAFYLCASSMTGNQPQHFGDGTRLSIL.